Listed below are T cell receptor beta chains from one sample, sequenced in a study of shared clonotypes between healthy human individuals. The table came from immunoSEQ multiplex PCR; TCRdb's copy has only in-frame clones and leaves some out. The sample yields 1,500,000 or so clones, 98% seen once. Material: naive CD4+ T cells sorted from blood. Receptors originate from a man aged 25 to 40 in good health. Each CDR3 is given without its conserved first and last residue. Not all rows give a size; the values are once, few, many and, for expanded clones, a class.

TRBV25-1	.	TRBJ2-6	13	ASSIRGSGANVLT
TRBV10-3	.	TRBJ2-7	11	AISAERESEQY
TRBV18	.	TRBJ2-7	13	ASSPPAGAPHEQY
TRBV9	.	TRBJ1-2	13	ASSVVSQGTDGYT
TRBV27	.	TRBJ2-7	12	ASSMSGQAYEQY
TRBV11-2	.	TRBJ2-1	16	ASSLVGTSGFRGVEQF
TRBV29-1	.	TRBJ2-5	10	SAYRGGETQY
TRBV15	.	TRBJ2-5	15	ATSRLEGQGFGETQY
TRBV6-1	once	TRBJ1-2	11	ASSEVPGRGYT
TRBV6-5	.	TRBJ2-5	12	ASSTGLQKETQY
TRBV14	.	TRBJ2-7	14	ASSRQRTSGFLEQY
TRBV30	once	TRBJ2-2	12	AWGQWSEAGELF
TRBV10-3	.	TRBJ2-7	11	AISESPPGEQY
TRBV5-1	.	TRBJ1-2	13	ASSLGGTAYYGYT
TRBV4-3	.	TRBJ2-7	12	ASSRTSGRGEQY
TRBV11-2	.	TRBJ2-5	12	ASSFVSLAGTQY
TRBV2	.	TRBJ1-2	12	ASRPTGGAYGYT
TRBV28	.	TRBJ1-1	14	ASSLPSGTRDTEAF
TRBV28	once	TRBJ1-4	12	ASSRHATNEKLF
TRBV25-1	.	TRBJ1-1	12	ASSGLGPNTEAF
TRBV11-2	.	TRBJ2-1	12	ASSFGKGYNEQF
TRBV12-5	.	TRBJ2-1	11	ASGTGTWNEQF
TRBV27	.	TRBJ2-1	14	ASRLRVPTLIDEQF
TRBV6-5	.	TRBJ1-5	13	ASSYSGAGNQPQH
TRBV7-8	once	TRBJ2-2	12	ASQAGAVAGELF
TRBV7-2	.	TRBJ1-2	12	ASSFSRADYGYT
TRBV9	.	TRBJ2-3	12	ASSVRRTADTQY
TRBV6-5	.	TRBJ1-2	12	ASSPGTGSYGYT
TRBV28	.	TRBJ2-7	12	ASTISGQGGEQY
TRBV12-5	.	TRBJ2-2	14	ASGLSRGIYTGELF
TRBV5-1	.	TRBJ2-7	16	ASSLTSGSLVSSYEQY
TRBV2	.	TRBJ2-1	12	ASRGDRAGNEQF
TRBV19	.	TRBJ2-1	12	ASSPAPSYNEQF